What follows are 5 T cell receptor beta chains derived from one specimen sequenced in a study of T cell responses to AZD1222 COVID-19 vaccine. TCRdb's table, derived via immunoSEQ multiplex PCR, lists solely in-frame clones and lacks some. The data contain approximately 130,000 clones, over 85% of them singletons. Here the sequenced sample was peripheral blood, taken 28 days after the second AZD1222 dose. Receptors were obtained from an adult who received the AZD1222 COVID-19 vaccine.

The chain carries TRBV27 and TRBJ1-6, with a weak D call TRBD1 (6 bases). The CDR3 has 20 amino acids. Germline values: CDR1 MNHEY, CDR2 SMNVEV (reference sequence). The germline V and J ends were trimmed by 3 bases and 0 bases, with 21 bases remaining between them. CDR3 protein: CASSFYGPGQRGSYNSPLHF. CDR3 bases: TGTGCCAGCAGTTTTTACGGGCCTGGACAGCGCGGCTCCTATAATTCACCCCTCCACTTT.

The chain uses TRBV7-2 and TRBJ2-5; D gene ambiguous. This CDR3 has 13 amino acids. Germline lookup yields CDR1 SGHTA and CDR2 FQGNSA. V lost 0 bases, J lost 4 bases, and 6 bases lay in between. In DNA form, the CDR3 reads TGTGCCAGCAGCTTAGCGTGGGGAGAGACCCAGTACTTC. This encodes CASSLAWGETQYF.

This clone was seen only once. J is TRBJ1-2 and V is TRBV19; D remains ambiguous. This CDR3 contains 12 residues. Trimming left V 6 bases short and J 8 bases short, with 13 bases between. Germline assignment: CDR1 LNHDA and CDR2 SQIVND (reference sequence). CDR3 residues: CASRQEVSGYTF. The CDR3 DNA reads as TGTGCCAGTAGGCAGGAGGTTTCCGGCTACACCTTC.

The chain uses TRBV15 and TRBJ2-1, with 8 bases that match TRBD2. V gave up 3 bases and J gave up 4 bases; unmatched junction bases: 5. The germline CDR1 and CDR2 sequences are LNHNV and YYDKDF (reference sequence). This CDR3 spans 15 amino acids. CDR3 sequence: CATSSSGSRYNEQFF. For the CDR3, the DNA is TGTGCCACCAGCAGCAGCGGGAGTCGATACAATGAGCAGTTCTTC.

There are a few counts of this clone. The chain links TRBV30 to TRBJ1-3; no reliable D call. Germline V gene sequence: CDR1 GTSNPN, CDR2 SVGIG (reference sequence). The CDR3 spans 11 residues. V was trimmed by 3 bases and J by 4 bases, leaving 4 bases between them. The CDR3 sequence: CAWRTGNTIYF. In DNA form, the CDR3 reads TGTGCCTGGAGGACAGGAAACACCATATATTTT. The full variable domain, its missing parts supplied by reference TRBV30 and TRBJ1-3, is SQTIHQWPATLVQPVGSPLSLECTVEGTSNPNLYWYRQAAGRGLQLLFYSVGIGQISSEVPQNLSASRPQDRQFILSSKKLLLSDSGFYLCAWRTGNTIYFGEGSWLTVV.